This is a list of T cell receptor beta chains from one sample in a study of blood T cell repertoires in COVID-19. The table came from immunoSEQ multiplex PCR; TCRdb's copy has only in-frame clones and leaves some out. The data contain fewer than 400,000 clones, roughly 89% of them singletons. Sample: PBMCs or T cells enriched from blood (not recorded which). The receptors derive from a woman aged 25 to 39 who had recovered from COVID-19. Both conserved end residues are part of each CDR3. Each record gives: V gene, J gene, CDR3 protein.

v_call: TRBV7-9
j_call: TRBJ1-2
cdr3_aa: CASSLEGQHGYTF

v_call: TRBV7-9
j_call: TRBJ1-2
cdr3_aa: CASSPRDINYGYTF

v_call: TRBV5-6
j_call: TRBJ2-1
cdr3_aa: CASSLLGQAFNGQFF

v_call: TRBV7-9
j_call: TRBJ1-2
cdr3_aa: CASSLGVLGQGRRYGYTF

v_call: TRBV2
j_call: TRBJ1-5
cdr3_aa: CASTLGQGFSGGEPQHF

v_call: TRBV10-3
j_call: TRBJ1-1
cdr3_aa: CATARQLNTEAFF

v_call: TRBV5-4
j_call: TRBJ2-2
cdr3_aa: CASSLAGVDTGELFF

v_call: TRBV7-9
j_call: TRBJ1-2
cdr3_aa: CASSPFRGSLGSNYGYTF

v_call: TRBV30
j_call: TRBJ1-5
cdr3_aa: CAWSVTGGGQPQHF

v_call: TRBV2
j_call: TRBJ1-2
cdr3_aa: CASSEGQGLGYTF

v_call: TRBV6-4
j_call: TRBJ2-2
cdr3_aa: CASRQENTGELFF

v_call: TRBV7-3
j_call: TRBJ2-5
cdr3_aa: CASSDITSGRMQETQYF

v_call: TRBV2
j_call: TRBJ2-1
cdr3_aa: CASSEDRISSYNEQFF

v_call: TRBV27
j_call: TRBJ1-2
cdr3_aa: CASSKSQGDGYTF

v_call: TRBV7-2
j_call: TRBJ2-2
cdr3_aa: CASSVALLAGAAGELFF

v_call: TRBV10-3
j_call: TRBJ2-1
cdr3_aa: CAISNGTSGSRGNEQFF

v_call: TRBV5-6
j_call: TRBJ2-1
cdr3_aa: CASSRPGTSDLPNEQFF

v_call: TRBV7-2
j_call: TRBJ1-6
cdr3_aa: CASSPAGGYNSPLHF